This T cell receptor (beta chain) was recorded in a study of T cell responses to AZD1222 COVID-19 vaccine. As for the study in general: Both about-4-week and about-12-week second-dose recipients were combined. Study-wide points: Seropositive status at baseline applied to only five or six AZD1222 recipients.

About this clone itself: Its antigen is still unknown.

Data came from immunoSEQ multiplex PCR; TCRdb stores just in-frame clones and leaves some out. The sample records approximately 150,000 clones, roughly 92% being singletons. The CDR3 is 16 amino acids. J gave up 6 bases and V 5 bases, and 8 bases lay outside the gene matches. The germline V gene has CDR1 SEHNR and CDR2 FQNEAQ (reference sequence). The chain combines TRBV7-9 with TRBJ2-1, with TRBD2 identical over 12 bases. This specimen was peripheral blood, taken on day 0 of AZD1222 vaccination. The receptor comes from an adult in good health. Here the CDR3 DNA reads TGTGCCAGCAGCCCTAGCGGGAGGGCCGGGGGCAATGAGCAGTTCTTC. It translates to CASSPSGRAGGNEQFF.